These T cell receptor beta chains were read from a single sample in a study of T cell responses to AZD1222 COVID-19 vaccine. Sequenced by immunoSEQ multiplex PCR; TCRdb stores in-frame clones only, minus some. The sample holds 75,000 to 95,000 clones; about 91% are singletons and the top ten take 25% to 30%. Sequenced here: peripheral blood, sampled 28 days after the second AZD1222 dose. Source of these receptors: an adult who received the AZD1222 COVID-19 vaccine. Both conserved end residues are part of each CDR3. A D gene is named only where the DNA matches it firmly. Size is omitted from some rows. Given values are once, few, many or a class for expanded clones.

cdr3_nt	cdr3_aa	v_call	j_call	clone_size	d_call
TGTGCCAGCAGCTCCCGGGGACTAGCGGGAGTGGAGCTGTTTTTT	CASSSRGLAGVELFF	TRBV9	TRBJ2-2	-	TRBD2
TGTGCCAGCTCACTCCGTAGCGGGAGGGACGACGAGCAGTACTTC	CASSLRSGRDDEQYF	TRBV18	TRBJ2-7	-	TRBD2
TGCGCCAGCAGCTTCACCTCTACTAGCGGGAACCCCTACGAGCAGTACTTC	CASSFTSTSGNPYEQYF	TRBV5-1	TRBJ2-7	-	TRBD2
TGTGCCAGCAGTCTAGCGGGAACCGGGGAGCTGTTTTTT	CASSLAGTGELFF	TRBV12-3/TRBV12-4	TRBJ2-2	once	TRBD2
TGTGCCAGCAGTTACCATAATCAGGGGGTGGACTATGGCTACACCTTC	CASSYHNQGVDYGYTF	TRBV6-5	TRBJ1-2	-	TRBD1
TGTGCCAGCAGCTTGGCTAGCGGCTACGAGCAGTACTTC	CASSLASGYEQYF	TRBV5-4	TRBJ2-7	-	TRBD2
TGTGCCAGCAGCCTGACGGAAGAAGAGACCCAGTACTTC	CASSLTEEETQYF	TRBV7-9	TRBJ2-5	-	-
TGTGCCAGCAGTTGGGACAACACCGGGGAGCTGTTTTTT	CASSWDNTGELFF	TRBV6-2/TRBV6-3	TRBJ2-2	-	-
TGTGCCAGCAGCCTAGGAGGACAGGGATCGGGTGGCTACACCTTC	CASSLGGQGSGGYTF	TRBV5-4	TRBJ1-2	-	TRBD1
TGTGCCAGCAGCCCCTCCGGGGGCGCCCACAATGAGCAGTTCTTC	CASSPSGGAHNEQFF	TRBV7-2	TRBJ2-1	-	-
TGTGCCAGCAGCCCCTCAACAGATACGCAGTATTTT	CASSPSTDTQYF	TRBV7-8	TRBJ2-3	-	-
TGTGCCAGCAGCTTTGGGACTGTACTCAATGAGCAGTTCTTC	CASSFGTVLNEQFF	TRBV5-4	TRBJ2-1	once	-
TGTGCCAGCTCACCGAGGGGAGAGACCCAGTACTTC	CASSPRGETQYF	TRBV18	TRBJ2-5	-	-
TGTGCCAGCAGTTTAGGTGGGGGATACGAGCAGTACTTC	CASSLGGGYEQYF	TRBV6-5	TRBJ2-7	-	-
TGTGCCAGCAGCCAAGCCCTCACGGGTTATAATTCACCCCTCCACTTT	CASSQALTGYNSPLHF	TRBV4-2	TRBJ1-6	-	-
TGCGCCAGCAGTATAAGGGAGGGTGGCTATGGCTACACCTTC	CASSIREGGYGYTF	TRBV4-1	TRBJ1-2	once	-
TGCGCCAGCAGCTGGATTATCGAAGAGACCCAGTACTTC	CASSWIIEETQYF	TRBV5-1	TRBJ2-5	-	-
TGTGCCAGCATCCCTTCCCGGGACAGGGGGAACTATGGCTACACCTTC	CASIPSRDRGNYGYTF	TRBV7-2	TRBJ1-2	-	TRBD1
TGTGCCAGCACCCGACTAGCAGAGACCCAGTACTTC	CASTRLAETQYF	TRBV2	TRBJ2-5	few	TRBD2
TGTGCCAGCTGTTCGTCAATCCCCCTCCCTGAAGCTTTCTTT	CASCSSIPLPEAFF	TRBV6-2/TRBV6-3	TRBJ1-1	-	-
TGTGCCGCCGGGCAGGGGGTAGATACGCAGTATTTT	CAAGQGVDTQYF	TRBV15	TRBJ2-3	-	TRBD1
TGTGCCAGCAGCCTCGACGAAAGCCCCGGGGATGAGCAGTTCTTC	CASSLDESPGDEQFF	TRBV11-3	TRBJ2-1	-	-
TGTGCCAGCAGTTCCGGACAGGGCTTCAATGAGCAGTTCTTC	CASSSGQGFNEQFF	TRBV5-4	TRBJ2-1	-	TRBD1
TGTGCCTGGAGTTTAGGGAGAGGTTCACCCCTCCACTTT	CAWSLGRGSPLHF	TRBV30	TRBJ1-6	-	-
TGTGCCAGCAGGCAAAATGGCTACACCTTC	CASRQNGYTF	TRBV28	TRBJ1-2	-	-
TGTGCCAGCAGCTTGGCCTTAGGGCAAGCCCAAGAGACCCAGTACTTC	CASSLALGQAQETQYF	TRBV5-4	TRBJ2-5	-	-
TGCGCCAGCAGCTTGACTGTAGCCAGTAATGAAAAACTGTTTTTT	CASSLTVASNEKLFF	TRBV5-1	TRBJ1-4	-	-
TGCGCCAGCAGCTTGTCAGCCCCGGGGGGCTTAGGTTCACCCCTCCACTTT	CASSLSAPGGLGSPLHF	TRBV5-1	TRBJ1-6	-	-
TGTGCCAGTAGTCCTCGAGGACAGGGGTCCGGCTACACCTTC	CASSPRGQGSGYTF	TRBV19	TRBJ1-2	-	TRBD1
TGTGCCAGCCAAGGGACACCTAATTCCTACGAGCAGTACTTC	CASQGTPNSYEQYF	TRBV28	TRBJ2-7	-	-
TGTGCCAGTAGTATAACTCCCTCAGATACGCAGTATTTT	CASSITPSDTQYF	TRBV19	TRBJ2-3	few	-
TGTGCCACCAGCAGGGGGTTAGTGCAGTTCTTC	CATSRGLVQFF	TRBV15	TRBJ2-1	-	-
TGTGCCAGCAGTTATGACAGGACCACAGATACGCAGTATTTT	CASSYDRTTDTQYF	TRBV6-5	TRBJ2-3	once	-
TGTGCCAGCAGCTTGGAAGGAGTTGTTAGCTCCTACAATGAGCAGTTCTTC	CASSLEGVVSSYNEQFF	TRBV5-6	TRBJ2-1	-	-
TGTGCCAGCAGCGCGGACAGGGTTCAAGAGACCCAGTACTTC	CASSADRVQETQYF	TRBV2	TRBJ2-5	-	TRBD1
TGTGCCAGCACTGAAATACAGGGGGCTGGGGAAAAACTGTTTTTT	CASTEIQGAGEKLFF	TRBV25-1	TRBJ1-4	-	TRBD1
TGTGCCATCAGTGAATCAGACTACCGCACAGATACGCAGTATTTT	CAISESDYRTDTQYF	TRBV10-3	TRBJ2-3	-	-
TGTGCCATCAGTGCCGGGACAGGGGAGGGCACTGAAGCTTTCTTT	CAISAGTGEGTEAFF	TRBV10-3	TRBJ1-1	-	TRBD1
TGTGCCAGCAGCGTAGGCGGGTCCAGCTCCTACAATGAGCAGTTCTTC	CASSVGGSSSYNEQFF	TRBV9	TRBJ2-1	-	-
TGTGCCAGCTCACCAATGTGGAACACTGAAGCTTTCTTT	CASSPMWNTEAFF	TRBV18	TRBJ1-1	-	-
TGTGCCAGCAGCTTAGGCCCTAGGGATACGCAGTATTTT	CASSLGPRDTQYF	TRBV7-2	TRBJ2-3	-	-
TGTGCCAGCAGCCCCCGACAGGGGTCGGAGTACTTC	CASSPRQGSEYF	TRBV11-2	TRBJ2-7	-	TRBD1
TGTGCCAGCAGTGAGACAGGGCCCCACGAGCAGTACTTC	CASSETGPHEQYF	TRBV2	TRBJ2-7	-	TRBD1
TGTGCCAGTACTCGGGGTCAGTACAATCAGCCCCAGCATTTT	CASTRGQYNQPQHF	TRBV19	TRBJ1-5	-	-
TGTGCCAGTAGTCTTGGACAGGGTAGGGGACAAGAGACCCAGTACTTC	CASSLGQGRGQETQYF	TRBV19	TRBJ2-5	-	TRBD1
TGTGCCAGCAGCGTAGACCCTGACCTGGAGACCCAGTACTTC	CASSVDPDLETQYF	TRBV9	TRBJ2-5	-	-
TGCGCCAGCAGACCCCCAGGAGGGAGGGCCGAATACGAGCAGTACTTC	CASRPPGGRAEYEQYF	TRBV5-1	TRBJ2-7	-	TRBD2
TGTGCCTGGAGTATACAGGGACCCCTCTCCCATGGCTACACCTTC	CAWSIQGPLSHGYTF	TRBV30	TRBJ1-2	-	-
TGTGCCAGCAGGGTGGCGAGATCGGGCACCGGGGAGCTGTTTTTT	CASRVARSGTGELFF	TRBV6-5	TRBJ2-2	-	-
TGTGCCAGCTGTGGAGGGAGTACCTACAATGAGCAGTTCTTC	CASCGGSTYNEQFF	TRBV2	TRBJ2-1	-	-
TGTGCCAGCAGACTAGCTATCGGGGATGAGCAGTTCTTC	CASRLAIGDEQFF	TRBV6-4	TRBJ2-1	-	-
TGTGCCAGCAGCATCGCAGGGTGGGAGACCCAGTACTTC	CASSIAGWETQYF	TRBV7-2	TRBJ2-5	once	-
TGTGCCAGCAACTGGCAGGGGGGGGACACCATATATTTT	CASNWQGGDTIYF	TRBV6-5	TRBJ1-3	few	TRBD1
TGTGCCAGCAGTACCCAACGGACGGCGCATACGCAGTATTTT	CASSTQRTAHTQYF	TRBV6-2/TRBV6-3	TRBJ2-3	-	-
TGTGCCAGCAGTTACTCGATCAGCGATATATCCTACGAGCAGTACTTC	CASSYSISDISYEQYF	TRBV6-5	TRBJ2-7	-	-
TGTGCCAGCACGAATAGCGGGACAAGCACAGATACGCAGTATTTT	CASTNSGTSTDTQYF	TRBV7-2	TRBJ2-3	-	TRBD2
TGTGCCAGTAGTACGCCGGGACTAGCGGGAGGTCCCCCCAATGAGCAGTTCTTC	CASSTPGLAGGPPNEQFF	TRBV19	TRBJ2-1	-	TRBD2